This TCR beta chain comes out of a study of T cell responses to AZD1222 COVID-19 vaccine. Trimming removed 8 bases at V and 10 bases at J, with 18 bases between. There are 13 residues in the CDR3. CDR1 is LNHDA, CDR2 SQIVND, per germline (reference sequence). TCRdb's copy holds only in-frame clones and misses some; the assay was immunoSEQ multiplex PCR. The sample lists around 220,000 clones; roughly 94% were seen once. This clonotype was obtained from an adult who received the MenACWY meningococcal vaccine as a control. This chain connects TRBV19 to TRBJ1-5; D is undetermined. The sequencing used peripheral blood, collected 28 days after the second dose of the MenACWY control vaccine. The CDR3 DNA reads TGTGCCAGTGCTACCCCGTCAGCTACACCCCAGCATTTT. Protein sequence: CASATPSATPQHF.